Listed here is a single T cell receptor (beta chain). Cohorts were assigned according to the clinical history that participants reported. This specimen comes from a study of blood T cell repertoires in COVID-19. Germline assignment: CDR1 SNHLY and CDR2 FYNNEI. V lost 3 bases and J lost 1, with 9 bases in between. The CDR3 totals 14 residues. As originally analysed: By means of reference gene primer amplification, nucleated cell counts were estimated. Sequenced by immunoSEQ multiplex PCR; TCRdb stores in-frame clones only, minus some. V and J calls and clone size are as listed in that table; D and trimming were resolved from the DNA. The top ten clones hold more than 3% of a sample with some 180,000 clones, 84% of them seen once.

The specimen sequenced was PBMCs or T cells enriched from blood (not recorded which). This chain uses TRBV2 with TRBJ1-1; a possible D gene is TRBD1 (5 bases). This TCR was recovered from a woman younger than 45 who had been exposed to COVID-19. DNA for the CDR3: TGTGCCAGCAGTGATAGACAGCAGAACACTGAAGCTTTCTTT. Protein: CASSDRQQNTEAFF. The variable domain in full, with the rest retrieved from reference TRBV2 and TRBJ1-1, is EPEVTQTPSHQVTQMGQEVILRCVPISNHLYFYWYRQILGQKVEFLVSFYNNEISEKSEIFDDQFSVERPDGSNFTLKIRSTKLEDSAMYFCASSDRQQNTEAFFGQGTRLTVV.